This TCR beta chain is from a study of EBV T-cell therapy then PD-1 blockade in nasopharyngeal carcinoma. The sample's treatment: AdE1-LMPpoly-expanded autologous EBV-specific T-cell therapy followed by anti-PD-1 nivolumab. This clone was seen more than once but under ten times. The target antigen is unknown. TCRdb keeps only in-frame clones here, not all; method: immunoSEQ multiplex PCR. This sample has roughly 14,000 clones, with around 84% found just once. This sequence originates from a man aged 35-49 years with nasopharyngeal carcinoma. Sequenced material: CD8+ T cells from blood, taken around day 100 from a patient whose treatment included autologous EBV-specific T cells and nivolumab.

The CDR3 DNA reads TGTGCCAGCAGTCTCACGGGACAGTTCTATGGCTACACCTTC. This gives the protein CASSLTGQFYGYTF. V usage is TRBV27 and J usage is TRBJ1-2; 7 bases match TRBD1. V gave up 5 bases and J gave up 4 bases; unmatched junction bases: 7. This CDR3 contains 14 residues. CDR1 and CDR2 from the germline V gene are MNHEY and SMNVEV (reference sequence).